A single sample is the source of the 23 T cell receptor beta chains below, sequenced in a study of CD8+ T cells in alopecia areata. After isolation, RNA underwent reverse transcription to generate cDNA as the sequencing template. Sequencing used immunoSEQ multiplex PCR; TCRdb keeps in-frame clones, though not all of them. Here the sample spans some 130,000 clones, around three fifths being singletons. The source material was CD4+ T cells sorted from blood, sampled at week 0. The receptors here all came from a human donor with alopecia areata.

This chain joins TRBV5-6 and TRBJ1-1, with 7 bases lining up with TRBD1. The junction had 12 bases not matched to a gene; V was cut back by 7 bases and J by 3 bases. CDR1 and CDR2 (germline): SGHDT, YYEEEE. The CDR3 covers 15 residues. CDR3 sequence (DNA): TGTGCCAGCCTTTCTAGGAGGGGGCCGGACACTGAAGCTTTCTTT. This sequence encodes CASLSRRGPDTEAFF.

V usage is TRBV2 and J usage is TRBJ1-6, with a weak D call TRBD1 (6 bases). The germline CDR1 and CDR2 sequences are SNHLY and FYNNEI. This CDR3 is 13 amino acids long. Deletions cut 8 bases from V and 6 bases from J, with 11 bases between. CDR3 loop: CASEQGPNSPLHF. The CDR3 region has the DNA TGTGCCAGCGAACAGGGCCCTAATTCACCCCTCCACTTT.

This chain connects TRBV7-2 to TRBJ2-3, with 13 bases matching TRBD2. Germline values: CDR1 SGHTA, CDR2 FQGNSA. The CDR3 runs 16 residues. With 6 bases clipped from V and 0 bases from J, the junction kept 3 bases outside the gene matches. The DNA for the CDR3 is TGTGCCAGCAGATCGGGACTAGCGGGGAGCACAGATACGCAGTATTTT. It codes for CASRSGLAGSTDTQYF.

The CDR3 loop reads CASSLGLSTEAFF. Here the CDR3 DNA reads TGCGCCAGCAGCTTGGGGCTGAGCACTGAAGCTTTCTTT. The chain carries TRBV5-1 and TRBJ1-1; D is ambiguous. Trimming pared 0 bases from V and 4 bases from J, leaving 7 bases between. The CDR3 contains 13 residues. In germline, CDR1 is SGHRS, CDR2 YFSETQ.

The CDR3 loop is CAWSPRTGLTGELFF. CDR3 sequence (DNA): TGTGCCTGGAGTCCCAGGACAGGACTCACCGGGGAGCTGTTTTTT. The rearrangement joins TRBV30 to TRBJ2-2; TRBD1 aligns across 7 bases. In germline, CDR1 is GTSNPN, CDR2 SVGIG (reference sequence). The CDR3 is made up of 15 amino acids. After removal of 2 bases from V and 4 bases from J, the junction contained 7 bases not matched to a gene.

V is TRBV5-1 and J is TRBJ1-2; the D is unclear. The CDR3 has 11 amino acids. The germline gives CDR1 SGHRS, CDR2 YFSETQ. Trimming left V 6 bases short and J 7 bases short, with 10 bases between. CDR3 sequence (DNA): TGCGCCAGCATAACCGTGCGTGGCTACACCTTC. It translates to CASITVRGYTF. Based on the CDR3 plus reference TRBV5-1 and TRBJ1-2, the full variable domain is KAGVTQTPRYLIKTRGQQVTLSCSPISGHRSVSWYQQTPGQGLQFLFEYFSETQRNKGNFPGRFSGRQFSNSRSEMNVSTLELGDSALYLCASITVRGYTFGSGTRLTVV.

This clone came up a few times. This chain joins TRBV15 and TRBJ1-5; no clear D gene. The V end was cut by 4 bases, the J end by 9 bases, with 10 bases between. The CDR3 runs to 12 residues. Per germline, CDR1 LNHNV and CDR2 YYDKDF (reference sequence). The CDR3 sequence: CATSKVDGPQHF. The CDR3 nucleotides are TGTGCCACCAGCAAGGTTGACGGGCCCCAGCATTTT.

The chain couples TRBV11-2 to TRBJ1-1; D is unclear. Trimming removed 0 bases from V and 0 bases from J, with 5 bases in between. The CDR3 spans 14 residues. Looked up from germline, CDR1 is SGHAT and CDR2 is FQNNGV. Here the CDR3 DNA reads TGTGCCAGCAGCTTAGATTCCCTGAACACTGAAGCTTTCTTT. Amino acid sequence: CASSLDSLNTEAFF.

The rearrangement links TRBV7-3 to TRBJ2-5; 11 bases are shared with TRBD2. In germline, CDR1 is SGHTA, CDR2 FQGTGA. This CDR3 is built from 17 residues. V lost 5 bases, J lost 5 bases, and 13 bases stayed unmatched. CDR3 DNA: TGTGCCAGCAGCCAAGAAATAGCGGGAGGGATAGGCGAGACCCAGTACTTC. It encodes CASSQEIAGGIGETQYF.

This clone was counted only a few times. The chain carries TRBV5-1 and TRBJ2-5; TRBD1 aligns across 9 bases. The CDR3 totals 15 residues. Germline V lookup: CDR1 SGHRS, CDR2 YFSETQ. The V gene end was trimmed by 0 bases and the J gene end by 3 bases; junction bases not matched to a gene: 3. CDR3 sequence reads: CASSLVRDREETQYF. CDR3 in DNA: TGCGCCAGCAGCTTGGTCCGGGACAGGGAAGAGACCCAGTACTTC.

The J gene is TRBJ1-2, the V gene TRBV5-1; 7 bases line up with TRBD1. In germline, CDR1 is SGHRS, CDR2 YFSETQ. V lost 3 bases and J lost 5; bases outside the gene matches: 7. The CDR3 runs to 14 residues. The CDR3 bases are TGCGCCAGCAGCTGGGAGGGGACAGAATATGGCTACACCTTC. Translating it yields CASSWEGTEYGYTF.

Only a few counts were recorded for this clone. V and J are TRBV7-2 and TRBJ2-2; a weak D match, TRBD2 (5 bases). The germline V gene has CDR1 SGHTA and CDR2 FQGNSA. The CDR3 runs to 14 residues. V lost 8 bases and J 8 bases, leaving 18 bases between the germline ends. The CDR3 region has the DNA TGTGCCAGCCGAGGAGCGGACCCCTGGGGGGAGCTGTTTTTT. Its translation: CASRGADPWGELFF.

V is TRBV9 and J is TRBJ2-6, with a possible D match to TRBD1 (6 bases). V was trimmed by 0 bases and J by 3 bases, leaving 7 bases between them. Germline V CDR1 and CDR2: SGDLS, YYNGEE. The CDR3 is made up of 15 amino acids. The DNA for the CDR3 is TGTGCCAGCAGCGTAGCAGGGGATGGGGCCAACGTCCTGACTTTC. It is translated as CASSVAGDGANVLTF. The whole variable domain, filled in from reference TRBV9 and TRBJ2-6, reads DSGVTQTPKHLITATGQRVTLRCSPRSGDLSVYWYQQSLDQGLQFLIQYYNGEERAKGNILERFSAQQFPDLHSELNLSSLELGDSALYFCASSVAGDGANVLTFGAGSRLTVL.

The chain joins TRBV7-8 to TRBJ2-2, with TRBD2 identical over 7 bases. The ends lost 3 bases at V and 3 bases at J; junction bases unmatched: 4. This CDR3 contains 15 residues. Germline V CDR1 and CDR2: SGHVS, FQNEAQ. CDR3 residues: CASSLRRGYTGELFF. The CDR3 DNA sequence: TGTGCCAGCAGCTTGCGGCGGGGGTACACCGGGGAGCTGTTTTTT.

This clone has only a few counts. This chain links TRBV28 with TRBJ1-5; possible D gene TRBD1, 5 bases. The CDR3 length is 14 residues. Per germline, CDR1 MDHEN and CDR2 SYDVKM. Deletions cut 4 bases from V and 1 base from J, with 8 bases between. DNA of the CDR3: TGTGCCAGCAGTTCGACAGTAAGCAATCAGCCCCAGCATTTT. This sequence encodes CASSSTVSNQPQHF.

In its sample, this clone was seen a few times. The rearrangement uses TRBV2 and TRBJ2-2; 11 positions agree with TRBD2. Germline V CDR1 and CDR2: SNHLY, FYNNEI. V shed 6 bases and J 4 bases; nucleotides not matched to a gene: 7. The CDR3 has 16 residues. CDR3 loop: CASRRTSGSATGELFF. The CDR3 region has the DNA TGTGCCAGCAGGAGGACTAGCGGGTCCGCCACCGGGGAGCTGTTTTTT.

On this clone itself: Because the CDR3's place on the DNA is in doubt, the DNA is left out and the CDR3 is given as listed by TCRdb. J is TRBJ1-1 and V is TRBV29-1; TRBD1, as called in the table, went unchecked against the DNA. CDR1 and CDR2 (germline): SQVTM, ANQGSEA. The CDR3 length equals 16 residues, ends included. The CDR3 loop is CSVAAGTGGGLGESFF.

The chain links TRBV23-1 to TRBJ1-5, with 10 bases fitting TRBD1. TRBV23-1 is an ORF, and what it does is uncertain. This CDR3 region has 17 residues. V dropped 0 bases and J dropped 3; count of bases not matched to a gene: 5. The CDR3 sequence is CASSQSCGTGDNQPQHF. The CDR3 nucleotides read TGCGCCAGCAGTCAATCTTGTGGGACAGGGGACAATCAGCCCCAGCATTTT.

This clone ranks as medium-sized. The chain carries TRBV29-1 and TRBJ2-7, with D possibly TRBD1 on 6 matching bases. CDR1 and CDR2 from the germline V gene are SQVTM and ANQGSEA. There are 12 residues in the CDR3. Trimming pared 4 bases from V and 3 bases from J, leaving 10 bases between. This chain's CDR3 is CSVARGSYEQYF. The CDR3 DNA is TGCAGCGTTGCCAGGGGCAGCTACGAGCAGTACTTC.

The rearrangement uses TRBV4-3 and TRBJ2-1, with 9 bases identical to TRBD1. The J segment lost 4 bases and the V segment lost 5 bases, leaving 6 bases of the junction unmatched. The CDR3 is made up of 15 amino acids. In germline, CDR1 is LGHNA, CDR2 YSLEER. The CDR3 protein is CASSSRDRDYNEQFF. The CDR3 nucleotides read TGCGCCAGCAGCTCCCGGGACAGGGATTACAATGAGCAGTTCTTC.

The genes are TRBV2 and TRBJ2-7; D might be TRBD2 (5 bases). Trimming stripped 7 bases from V and 0 bases from J, with 22 bases between. The CDR3 loop spans 17 amino acids. CDR1 and CDR2 from the germline V gene are SNHLY and FYNNEI. As DNA, the CDR3 is TGTGCCAGCAATTTGTTGTTCCGGGGTCCCATCTCCTACGAGCAGTACTTC. Protein product: CASNLLFRGPISYEQYF.

This clone was seen a few times. V is TRBV2 and J is TRBJ2-1; 10 bases line up with TRBD2. This CDR3 contains 14 residues. J was trimmed by 6 bases and V by 7 bases; bases with no gene match: 6. Germline CDR1 is SNHLY and CDR2 is FYNNEI. As DNA, the CDR3 is TGTGCCAGCAAGTTAGTAGCGGGGGGCAATGAGCAGTTCTTC. Translating it yields CASKLVAGGNEQFF.

The sample holds a few counts of this clone. The chain is built from TRBV7-8 and TRBJ1-5; 11 bases are a match to TRBD1. CDR1 is SGHVS and CDR2 is FQNEAQ in the germline V gene. The CDR3 contains 17 residues. After removal of 2 bases from V and 0 bases from J, the junction contained 3 bases not matched to a gene. The CDR3 here is CASSLRDRGGSNQPQHF. The CDR3 DNA reads TGTGCCAGCAGCTTAAGGGACAGGGGGGGTAGCAATCAGCCCCAGCATTTT.